This TCR beta chain was identified during a study of T cell repertoires in cytomegalovirus infection. The CDR3 totals 15 residues. V was shortened by 4 bases and J by 0 bases, with 10 bases between the two germline ends. Germline V gives CDR1 LNHDA, CDR2 SQIVND (reference sequence). In TCRdb, the reads were re-called with MiXCR into one record per CDR3 protein. The sample consists of approximately 630,000 distinct CDR3 sequences, less than 25% of them appearing once. This clonotype has more than one count but fewer than ten. The sequence derives from a human donor in good health (CMV status not recorded). Some clones in this sample may be carry-over from other donors' samples. Sequencing was carried out using CD8+ T cells from PBMCs. The rearrangement links TRBV19 to TRBJ2-1; the D gene is possibly TRBD2 (6 bases). The CDR3 nucleotides are TGTGCCAGTAGTACGGGAGACAGCTCCTACAATGAGCAGTTCTTC. This gives the protein CASSTGDSSYNEQFF.